These 7 T cell receptor beta chains were all obtained from the same sample, sequenced in a study of identifying expanded T cells in peripheral blood (dated by TCRdb to between 2018 and 2021). Libraries were prepared through the immunoSEQ multiplex PCR assay. This is the immuneACCESS table as TCRdb keeps it, with only in-frame sequences that have V and J called. A part of the clones is gone; compared with another copy, unresolved V genes explain less than half, and the rest is unexplained. The sample table contains around 81,000 clones; only one count was recorded for roughly 84% of them. The top ten hold just under 4.5% of the sample. Sequencing used blood. These receptors were taken from a person aged 18-69 years in good health.

This chain joins TRBV9 and TRBJ2-1; a weak D match, TRBD1 (6 bases). Germline V gives CDR1 SGDLS, CDR2 YYNGEE. The germline V and J ends were trimmed by 0 bases and 10 bases, with 17 bases remaining between them. The CDR3 is 15 residues long. The CDR3, as DNA: TGTGCCAGCAGCGTAGTGGCGGCAGGGGTGGGGGAGCAGTTCTTC. It specifies CASSVVAAGVGEQFF.

J is TRBJ1-1 and V is TRBV5-1; 7 bases match TRBD1. Germline V lookup: CDR1 SGHRS, CDR2 YFSETQ. The V gene end was trimmed by 5 bases and the J gene end by 1 base; junction bases not matched to a gene: 5. This CDR3 has 14 residues. The CDR3 region has the DNA TGCGCCAGCAGGGAGGGACAGCCGAACACTGAAGCTTTCTTT. Translating gives CASREGQPNTEAFF.

This rearrangement joins TRBV6-5 to TRBJ1-2, with D possibly TRBD1 on 5 matching bases. Trimming cost V 4 bases and J 2 bases, with 8 bases left between them. Germline assignment: CDR1 MNHEY and CDR2 SVGAGI. The CDR3 consists of 13 residues. CDR3 DNA sequence: TGTGCCAGCAGTTGGACAAAAAACTATGGCTACACCTTC. It yields the protein CASSWTKNYGYTF.

The chain combines TRBV4-3 with TRBJ1-2, with a possible D match to TRBD1 (6 bases). In germline, CDR1 is LGHNA, CDR2 YSLEER. V was cut by 0 bases and J by 5 bases, with 13 bases left in between. The CDR3 spans 15 residues. The CDR3 sequence is CASSQDWRGWYGYTF. The CDR3 DNA sequence: TGCGCCAGCAGCCAAGATTGGAGGGGGTGGTATGGCTACACCTTC.

The chain uses TRBV5-6 and TRBJ1-2, with a tentative D call TRBD1 (5 bases). Trimming took off 0 bases at V and 4 bases at J, with 7 bases between the two ends. This CDR3 is 13 amino acids long. Germline lookup yields CDR1 SGHDT and CDR2 YYEEEE. CDR3 nucleotide sequence: TGTGCCAGCAGCTTGGTCGACAGCTATGGCTACACCTTC. This encodes CASSLVDSYGYTF.

The chain carries TRBV9 and TRBJ2-4; 8 nucleotides align to TRBD1. Germline V lookup: CDR1 SGDLS, CDR2 YYNGEE. Trimming cost V 3 bases and J 9 bases; bases outside gene matches: 17. The CDR3 totals 17 residues. This CDR3 reads CASSEEPEDRVNSIQYF. In DNA, the CDR3 is TGTGCCAGCAGCGAAGAGCCAGAGGACAGGGTGAACAGCATTCAGTACTTC.

J is TRBJ2-3 and V is TRBV11-2; D gene ambiguous. Germline V gene lookup returns CDR1 SGHAT and CDR2 FQNNGV. The length of the CDR3 is 12 residues. The V end was cut by 2 bases, the J end by 3 bases, with 3 bases between. DNA for the CDR3: TGTGCCAGCAGCTTAAATACAGATACGCAGTATTTT. Its protein is CASSLNTDTQYF.